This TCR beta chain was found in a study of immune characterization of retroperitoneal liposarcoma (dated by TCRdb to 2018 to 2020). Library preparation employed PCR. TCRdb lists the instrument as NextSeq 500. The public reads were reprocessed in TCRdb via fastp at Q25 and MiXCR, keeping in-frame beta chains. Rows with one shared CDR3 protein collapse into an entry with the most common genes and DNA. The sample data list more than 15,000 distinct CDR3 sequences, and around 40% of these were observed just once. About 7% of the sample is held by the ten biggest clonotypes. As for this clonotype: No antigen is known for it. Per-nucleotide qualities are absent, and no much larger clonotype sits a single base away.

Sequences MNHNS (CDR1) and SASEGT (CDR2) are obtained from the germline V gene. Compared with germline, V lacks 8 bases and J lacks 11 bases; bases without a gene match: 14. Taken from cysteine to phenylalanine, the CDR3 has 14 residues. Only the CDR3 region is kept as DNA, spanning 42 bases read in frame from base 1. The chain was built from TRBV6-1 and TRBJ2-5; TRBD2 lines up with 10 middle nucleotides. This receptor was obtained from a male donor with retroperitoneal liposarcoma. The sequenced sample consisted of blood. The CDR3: CASLLAGENNEQYF. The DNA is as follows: TGTGCCAGCCTGCTAGCGGGGGAAAACAATGAGCAGTACTTC.